This TCR beta chain is drawn from a study of human T cells and chemical hapten exposure. About the study: The patients were mostly female; they had alopecia areata, totalis or universalis.

There are 14 residues in the CDR3. Germline V gives CDR1 MDHEN, CDR2 SYDVKM. V was clipped by 5 bases and J by 1 base; unmatched bases: 4. The time point denotes: patch test 2, 6 weeks after DPC sensitization. The treatment denotes: therapeutic diphenylcyclopropenone sensitization with weekly scalp DPC. Regarding the study as a whole: The study found that DPC sensitization did not change TCRs above 1 in 1000 frequency. Controls formed significantly fewer large CDR3 similarity clusters than expanded TCRs did.

In the authors' workflow: Samples had a median of roughly 100,000 TCRs, ranging roughly 23,224 to 750,000. TCRdb re-derived calls from the RACE reads in MiXCR, one entry per CDR3 protein. TCRdb's processing, not the authors', yielded these V and J calls. The sample contains 90,000 to 110,000 distinct CDR3 sequences, approximately 8.8% of which appear only once. This clonotype was picked up many times. What it recognizes is unknown. The chain recombines TRBV28 with TRBJ1-2, with 7 positions matching TRBD1. This receptor was identified in a middle-aged woman with alopecia areata. Some clones in this sample may be carry-over from other donors' samples. Material: whole blood, obtained in connection with sensitization to the hapten diphenylcyclopropenone (DPC). The CDR3 bases are TGTGCCAGCAGTCGACAGGGCATTAACTATGGCTACACCTTC. Amino acids: CASSRQGINYGYTF.